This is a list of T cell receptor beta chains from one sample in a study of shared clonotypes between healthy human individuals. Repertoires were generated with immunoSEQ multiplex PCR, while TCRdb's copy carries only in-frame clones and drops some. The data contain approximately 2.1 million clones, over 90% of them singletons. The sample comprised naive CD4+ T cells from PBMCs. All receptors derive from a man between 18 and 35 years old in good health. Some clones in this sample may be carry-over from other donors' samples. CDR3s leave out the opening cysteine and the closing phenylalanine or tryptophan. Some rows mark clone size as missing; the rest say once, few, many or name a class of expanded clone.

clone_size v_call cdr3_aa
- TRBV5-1 ASSREGFYNEQF
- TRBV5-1 ASSLLGLQEEKLF
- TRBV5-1 ASSLEQGEGNEQF
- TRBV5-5 ASRQRPGQGATGYEQY
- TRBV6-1 ASWAADTQY
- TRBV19 ASSTRTLVETQY
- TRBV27 ASSPDRGGNEQF
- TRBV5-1 ASSPGTSVNTGELF
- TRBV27 ASGELEPQH
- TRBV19 ASSQTNYGYT
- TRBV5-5 ASSLATGSGANVLT
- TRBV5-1 ASSSSVYREY
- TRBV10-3 AISEATDYGYT
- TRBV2 ASSDRRDPGELF
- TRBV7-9 ASSLEVGGSSYEQY
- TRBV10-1 ASSESGFDEQF
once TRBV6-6 ASTPTPNYGYT
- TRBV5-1 ASSLWGDQPQH
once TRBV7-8 ASSPRGETQY
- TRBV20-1 SDASTDTQY
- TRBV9 ASSEGVRGYT
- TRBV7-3 ASSSRGAASYNEQF
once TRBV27 ASSRGGASGRRNEQY
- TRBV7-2 ASSLDLTVYEQY
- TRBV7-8 ASSQVNYGYT
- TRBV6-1 ASSAAEGLGYYEQY
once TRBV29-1 SGTEVNGPRNEQF
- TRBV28 ASSLTSLDEQY
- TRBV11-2 ASSLSGQGPRYEQY